These 23 T cell receptor beta chains share one sample of origin, sequenced in a study of cytomegalovirus exposure and HLA in healthy donors listed by TCRdb under 2017. Receptor libraries were prepared by the immunoSEQ multiplex PCR assay. Imported from immuneACCESS, the table was reduced by TCRdb to in-frame sequences with V and J called. These copies leave out some clones; in studies compared against another copy, an unresolved V gene accounts for under half, and the cause of the remainder is not known. The sample has 150,000 to 250,000 clones on record, approximately 82% of them singletons. The ten largest clonotypes hold around 15% of the sample. The sequenced sample was PBMCs. The source is a woman aged 25-40 years in good health and CMV-seropositive.

The CDR3 DNA sequence: TGTGCTAGTGTCAAGCGGCTTACGGGCGAGCAGTACTTC. Encoded protein: CASVKRLTGEQYF. This chain uses TRBV12-5 with TRBJ2-7; possibly TRBD2 for D (5 bases). The CDR3 is 13 residues long. V lost 7 bases, J lost 6 bases, and 16 bases lay in between. The germline gives CDR1 LGHNT, CDR2 FRNRAP. The whole variable domain, filled in from reference TRBV12-5 and TRBJ2-7, reads DARVTQTPRHKVTEMGQEVTMRCQPILGHNTVFWYRQTMMQGLELLAYFRNRAPLDDSGMPKDRFSAEMPDATLATLKIQPSEPRDSAVYFCASVKRLTGEQYFGPGTRLTVT.

The chain carries TRBV4-1 and TRBJ2-7, with D perhaps TRBD2 (6 bases). Looked up from germline, CDR1 is MGHRA and CDR2 is YSYEKL. The CDR3 has 13 amino acids. V was cut by 1 base and J by 6 bases, with 10 bases left in between. Here the CDR3 reads CASSQGLAVEQYF. CDR3 DNA: TGCGCCAGCAGCCAAGGGTTAGCGGTCGAGCAGTACTTC.

This clone was seen once. The rearrangement joins TRBV28 to TRBJ1-1; no clear D. This CDR3 is 12 amino acids long. Germline V gene sequence: CDR1 MDHEN, CDR2 SYDVKM. Trimming cost V 5 bases and J 9 bases, with 13 bases left between them. In DNA form, the CDR3 reads TGTGCCAGCAGTAGTGACACCGAGAAAGCTTTCTTT. Amino acids: CASSSDTEKAFF. Full variable domain (rest looked up from reference TRBV28 and TRBJ1-1): DVKVTQSSRYLVKRTGEKVFLECVQDMDHENMFWYRQDPGLGLRLIYFSYDVKMKEKGDIPEGYSVSREKKERFSLILESASTNQTSMYLCASSSDTEKAFFGQGTRLTVV.

The rearrangement uses TRBV5-1 and TRBJ1-4, with D perhaps matching TRBD1 (5 bases). The CDR3 has 16 amino acids. Trimming stripped 4 bases from V and 5 bases from J, with 18 bases between. The germline gives CDR1 SGHRS, CDR2 YFSETQ. CDR3 amino acids: CASSTPGGGNNEKLFF. As DNA, the CDR3 is TGCGCCAGCAGCACCCCGGGCGGGGGTAACAATGAAAAACTGTTTTTT.

The CDR3 spells CAITDGQQETQYF. The CDR3 DNA reads TGTGCCATCACCGACGGACAGCAAGAGACCCAGTACTTC. The chain employs TRBV10-3 and TRBJ2-5; possibly TRBD1 for D (6 bases). In germline, CDR1 is ENHRY, CDR2 SYGVKD. The CDR3 covers 13 residues. Trimming stripped 7 bases from V and 2 bases from J, with 11 bases between.

CDR3 bases: TGTGCCACCAGCAGAGATGAGGCAGATACGCAGTATTTT. Amino acids: CATSRDEADTQYF. The V gene is TRBV15, the J gene TRBJ2-3; no clear D gene. The CDR3 runs to 13 residues. CDR1 is LNHNV, CDR2 YYDKDF, per germline (reference sequence). Trimming removed 0 bases from V and 4 bases from J, with 5 bases in between.

This chain uses TRBV6-1 with TRBJ1-2; 12 bases match TRBD1. From germline, CDR1 is MNHNS and CDR2 SASEGT. CDR3 size: 14 residues. The junction had 3 bases not matched to a gene; V was cut back by 6 bases and J by 4 bases. Here the CDR3 DNA reads TGTGCCAGCAGGCCGGGACAGGGGGCCTATGGCTACACCTTC. This encodes CASRPGQGAYGYTF.

This clone has more than one count but fewer than ten. The rearrangement links TRBV30 to TRBJ1-1; 11 bases map to TRBD1. Germline V CDR1 and CDR2: GTSNPN, SVGIG (reference sequence). This CDR3 comprises 11 residues. After removal of 7 bases from V and 6 bases from J, the junction contained 1 base not matched to a gene. CDR3 in DNA: TGTGCCTCGGGACAGGGGGCTGAAGCTTTCTTT. This sequence encodes CASGQGAEAFF.

The rearrangement uses TRBV2 and TRBJ2-5; D may be TRBD2 (5 bases). In germline, CDR1 is SNHLY, CDR2 FYNNEI. The V gene lost 8 bases and the J gene lost 1 base, with 14 bases spanning the gap. The CDR3 has 14 amino acids. CDR3 in amino acids: CASGVGGSQETQYF. The DNA for the CDR3 is TGTGCCAGCGGGGTAGGCGGGTCCCAAGAGACCCAGTACTTC.

The CDR3 loop is CASNPGGRSNEQFF. CDR3 bases: TGCGCCAGCAACCCAGGGGGCCGGAGCAATGAGCAGTTCTTC. The chain carries TRBV5-1 and TRBJ2-1, with TRBD1 matching 8 bases. Per germline, CDR1 SGHRS and CDR2 YFSETQ. With V trimmed by 6 bases and J by 6 bases, 8 bases remained unmatched. This CDR3 contains 14 residues.

V and J are TRBV29-1 and TRBJ2-1, with D maybe TRBD2 (5 bases). The V gene lost 7 bases and the J gene lost 3 bases, with 7 bases spanning the gap. The CDR3 sequence is 11 residues long. CDR1 is SQVTM and CDR2 is ANQGSEA in the germline V gene. CDR3 DNA: TGCAGCGCCCGGGACTACAATGAGCAGTTCTTC. Encoded protein: CSARDYNEQFF.

The CDR3 DNA reads TGCAGCGTTGTTTTTTCGGGAGGAGCCTACGAGCAGTACTTC. This codes for CSVVFSGGAYEQYF. The chain has TRBV29-1 and TRBJ2-7, with TRBD2 matching over 7 bases. Unmatched junction bases numbered 8, after V lost 4 bases and J lost 2 bases. The CDR3 spans 14 residues. Germline CDR1 SQVTM, CDR2 ANQGSEA.

The V gene is TRBV29-1, the J gene TRBJ2-1; tentative D call: TRBD2 (5 bases). V was shortened by 1 base and J by 3 bases, with 13 bases between the two germline ends. Looked up from germline, CDR1 is SQVTM and CDR2 is ANQGSEA. This CDR3 contains 15 residues. Here the CDR3 reads CSVEVWESRYNEQFF. In DNA form, the CDR3 reads TGCAGCGTTGAAGTTTGGGAGAGTCGCTACAATGAGCAGTTCTTC.

This chain links TRBV4-1 with TRBJ2-1; 9 bases match TRBD2. Germline CDR1 is MGHRA and CDR2 is YSYEKL. The V gene end was trimmed by 4 bases and the J gene end by 8 bases; junction bases not matched to a gene: 15. The CDR3 extends over 17 amino acids. CDR3 protein: CASSLGGLAGIGDEQFF. DNA of the CDR3: TGCGCCAGCAGCCTAGGTGGGCTAGCGGGAATAGGCGATGAGCAGTTCTTC.

V usage is TRBV29-1 and J usage is TRBJ2-7; tentative D call: TRBD1 (5 bases). Trimming took 1 base from V and 6 from J, leaving 10 bases between them. The germline gives CDR1 SQVTM, CDR2 ANQGSEA. The CDR3 has 12 residues. DNA for the CDR3: TGCAGCGTTGAAGGGCAGGGCGTCGAGCAGTACTTC. It yields the protein CSVEGQGVEQYF.

V and J are TRBV14 and TRBJ1-1, with D unresolved. Germline lookup yields CDR1 SGHDN and CDR2 FVKESK. The CDR3 is 15 amino acids. The V end lost 1 base, the J end lost 6 bases, and 15 bases lay between the germline ends. The DNA for the CDR3 is TGTGCCAGCAGCCAAGTAATTGCTTCGTTAGCTGAAGCTTTCTTT. It encodes CASSQVIASLAEAFF. Filled out from reference TRBV14 and TRBJ1-1, the complete variable domain reads EAGVTQFPSHSVIEKGQTVTLRCDPISGHDNLYWYRRVMGKEIKFLLHFVKESKQDESGMPNNRFLAERTGGTYSTLKVQPAELEDSGVYFCASSQVIASLAEAFFGQGTRLTVV.

J is TRBJ2-1 and V is TRBV6-6; 7 bases line up with TRBD1. The germline CDR1 and CDR2 sequences are MNHNY and SVGAGI (reference sequence). After removal of 6 bases from V and 2 bases from J, the junction contained 7 bases not matched to a gene. The CDR3 covers 15 residues. CDR3 protein: CASSQTGETYNEQFF. Here the CDR3 DNA reads TGTGCCAGCAGCCAAACAGGGGAGACCTACAATGAGCAGTTCTTC.

In this sample, this clone turned up a few times. V usage is TRBV9 and J usage is TRBJ2-5; D unclear. Germline V lookup: CDR1 SGDLS, CDR2 YYNGEE. V shed 3 bases and J shed 3 bases, with 3 bases lying between them. The length of the CDR3 is 11 residues. CDR3 coding DNA: TGTGCCAGCAGCGCAGAAGAGACCCAGTACTTC. Translation: CASSAEETQYF.

The V gene is TRBV29-1, the J gene TRBJ2-1; TRBD2 is a possible D gene (5 bases). Germline CDR1 reads SQVTM; CDR2 reads ANQGSEA. This CDR3 has 15 residues. Deletions cut 5 bases from V and 2 bases from J, with 16 bases between. The chain's CDR3 is CSVSASGGPYNEQFF. The CDR3, as DNA: TGCAGCGTTTCCGCGTCTGGAGGCCCCTACAATGAGCAGTTCTTC.

The V gene is TRBV30, the J gene TRBJ1-1; a weak D match, TRBD1 (6 bases). The CDR3 runs to 15 residues. Looked up from germline, CDR1 is GTSNPN and CDR2 is SVGIG (reference sequence). V dropped 2 bases and J dropped 6 bases, with 19 bases sitting between them. Written as DNA, the CDR3 is TGTGCCTGGAGTCTCATATCCACAGGGAGCCCTGAAGCTTTCTTT. It translates to CAWSLISTGSPEAFF.

The rearrangement uses TRBV7-9 and TRBJ2-5; a weak D match, TRBD2 (6 bases). The CDR3 has 14 residues. Trimming shortened V by 5 bases and J by 5 bases, and 15 bases separated the two germline ends. Germline V gene sequence: CDR1 SEHNR, CDR2 FQNEAQ (reference sequence). The CDR3 loop reads CASSPPGLGETQYF. CDR3 in DNA: TGTGCCAGCAGCCCACCGGGACTGGGGGAGACCCAGTACTTC.

The chain combines TRBV7-2 with TRBJ1-1, with a tentative D call TRBD1 (5 bases). The CDR3 runs 15 residues. Germline V CDR1 and CDR2: SGHTA, FQGNSA. V was trimmed by 3 bases and J by 1 base, leaving 12 bases between them. DNA of the CDR3: TGTGCCAGCAGCTTGGCGGGGGTGTGGAACACTGAAGCTTTCTTT. It specifies CASSLAGVWNTEAFF.

V is TRBV14 and J is TRBJ2-2, with unresolved D. The CDR3 has 15 amino acids. With 0 bases removed from V and 5 bases from J, the gap between germline ends came to 10 bases. CDR1 is SGHDN and CDR2 is FVKESK in the germline V gene. The CDR3 protein is CASSQEPKRTGELFF. The CDR3 DNA sequence: TGTGCCAGCAGCCAAGAACCGAAGCGAACCGGGGAGCTGTTTTTT.